A single sample gave rise to the 22 T cell receptor beta chains below, sequenced in a study of beta chain features in type 1 diabetes. Of the isolated RNA, all was reverse transcribed, and so the sequenced material was expressed TCRB transcripts. Assay: immunoSEQ multiplex PCR; the TCRdb copy retains only in-frame clones and omits some. Seen here are a few hundred thousand clones, 13% observed once, and the top ten hold 0.015%. Study-level results: Patients with Type 1 diabetes showed moderately but significantly shorter TCRB CDR3s in all four CD4+ subsets.

Their recognized antigens are unknown. The material sequenced was naive CD4+ T cells from blood. The origin of the receptors is a woman aged 18-29 years with type 1 diabetes.

The V gene is TRBV30, the J gene TRBJ1-5; 12 bases map to TRBD1. The CDR3 has 13 residues. The V segment lost 6 bases and the J segment 7 bases; nucleotides outside the gene matches: 4. Germline values: CDR1 GTSNPN, CDR2 SVGIG (reference sequence). CDR3 sequence: CACSGTGGQPQHF. The CDR3 DNA reads TGTGCCTGCTCCGGGACAGGGGGCCAGCCCCAGCATTTT.

The V gene is TRBV29-1, the J gene TRBJ1-4; 7 bases agree with TRBD1. CDR1 is SQVTM and CDR2 is ANQGSEA in the germline V gene. The CDR3 has 15 amino acids. With 1 base clipped from V and 3 bases from J, the junction kept 5 bases outside the gene matches. CDR3 residues: CSVEARGGPNEKLFF. CDR3 DNA sequence: TGCAGCGTTGAAGCCAGAGGGGGCCCTAATGAAAAACTGTTTTTT. Supplemented by reference TRBV29-1 and TRBJ1-4, the full variable domain reads SAVISQKPSRDICQRGTSLTIQCQVDSQVTMMFWYRQQPGQSLTLIATANQGSEATYESGFVIDKFPISRPNLTFSTLTVSNMSPEDSSIYLCSVEARGGPNEKLFFGSGTQLSVL.

V is TRBV27 and J is TRBJ1-1; unclear D gene. CDR1 and CDR2 from the germline V gene are MNHEY and SMNVEV (reference sequence). The V end was cut by 6 bases, the J end by 2 bases, with 13 bases between. This CDR3 is built from 14 residues. The CDR3 protein is CASSRHGLNTEAFF. The DNA for the CDR3 is TGTGCCAGCAGCAGACACGGTCTCAACACTGAAGCTTTCTTT.

The chain combines TRBV7-6 with TRBJ2-1; 12 nucleotides agree with TRBD2. The CDR3 has 16 amino acids. V lost 5 bases, J lost 7 bases, and 9 bases stayed unmatched. Per germline, CDR1 SGHVS and CDR2 FNYEAQ. CDR3 loop: CASSTFLGLAGNEQFF. CDR3 nucleotide sequence: TGTGCCAGCAGCACCTTTCTAGGACTAGCGGGGAATGAGCAGTTCTTC.

This clone came up a few times. CDR3 sequence: CASRGGPTGELFF. In DNA form, the CDR3 reads TGCGCCAGCAGAGGCGGCCCGACCGGGGAGCTGTTTTTT. The gene calls are TRBV5-1 and TRBJ2-2; D is undetermined. CDR1 is SGHRS and CDR2 is YFSETQ in the germline V gene. Trimming removed 5 bases from V and 5 bases from J, with 10 bases in between. CDR3 length: 13 residues.

Only a few counts were recorded for this clone. This rearrangement joins TRBV27 to TRBJ2-4, with 9 bases matching TRBD1. The J segment lost 7 bases and the V segment lost 2 bases, leaving 6 bases of the junction unmatched. Germline loops: CDR1 MNHEY, CDR2 SMNVEV (reference sequence). This CDR3 spans 15 amino acids. CDR3 sequence reads: CASSLHRDRDNIQYF. CDR3 sequence (DNA): TGTGCCAGCAGTTTACACCGGGACAGGGATAACATTCAGTACTTC.

This clone was seen a handful of times. V usage is TRBV18 and J usage is TRBJ2-2, with 9 nucleotides matching TRBD1. The CDR3 totals 14 residues. Looked up from germline, CDR1 is KGHSH and CDR2 is LQKENI. V was pared by 3 bases and J by 7 bases, with 3 bases of the junction left unmatched. Here the CDR3 reads CASSPGQGSGELFF. Written as DNA, the CDR3 is TGTGCCAGCTCACCGGGACAGGGAAGCGGGGAGCTGTTTTTT.

Only a few counts were recorded for this clone. This chain uses TRBV11-2 with TRBJ2-1, with 8 nucleotides matching TRBD2. Germline values: CDR1 SGHAT, CDR2 FQNNGV. The CDR3 length is 15 residues. Losses at the gene ends were 0 bases for V and 3 bases for J; bases not matched to a gene: 1. DNA for the CDR3: TGTGCCAGCAGCTTAGACGGGAGGGGCTACAATGAGCAGTTCTTC. Translated: CASSLDGRGYNEQFF.

CDR3 residues: CASSLAAGNTQYF. CDR3 nucleotide sequence: TGTGCCAGCAGCTTGGCCGCCGGGAATACGCAGTATTTT. The V and J genes are TRBV5-6 and TRBJ2-3, with D maybe TRBD2 (5 bases). The CDR3 has 13 residues. The germline V and J ends were trimmed by 0 bases and 7 bases, with 9 bases remaining between them. CDR1 and CDR2 from the germline V gene are SGHDT and YYEEEE.

In this sample, this clone turned up a few times. This CDR3 reads CASSQGRWYHEQYF. CDR3 DNA sequence: TGTGCCAGCAGCCAAGGGAGGTGGTACCACGAGCAGTACTTC. V is TRBV4-2 and J is TRBJ2-7, with D maybe TRBD2 (5 bases). The CDR3 covers 14 residues. Trimming shortened V by 1 base and J by 5 bases, and 12 bases separated the two germline ends. Per the germline V gene, CDR1 is LGHNA and CDR2 is YNFKEQ.

This chain uses TRBV7-8 with TRBJ2-5; 7 bases match TRBD2. The CDR3 covers 15 residues. The germline V gene has CDR1 SGHVS and CDR2 FQNEAQ. J lost 4 bases, V lost 5 bases, and 10 bases had no gene match. The CDR3 region is CASSPPKGGRETQYF. The CDR3 DNA is TGTGCCAGCAGCCCCCCGAAGGGAGGGCGAGAGACCCAGTACTTC.

This clone was counted only a few times. The chain uses TRBV7-7 and TRBJ2-7; 7 bases are a match to TRBD2. The CDR3 runs to 15 residues. Germline V gives CDR1 SSHAT, CDR2 FNYEAQ (reference sequence). V lost 5 bases, J lost 6 bases, and 13 bases stayed unmatched. CDR3 protein: CASSPGLEGTREQYF. CDR3 nucleotides: TGTGCCAGCAGCCCCGGACTAGAGGGAACCCGCGAGCAGTACTTC.

The chain carries TRBV4-1 and TRBJ2-3; D is perhaps TRBD2 (7 bases). Trimming took 6 bases from V and 0 from J, leaving 19 bases between them. This CDR3 is built from 17 residues. The V gene's germline CDR1 is MGHRA and CDR2 YSYEKL. The CDR3 spells CASRRRGGGGSTDTQYF. Written as DNA, the CDR3 is TGCGCCAGCAGACGCCGGGGAGGGGGAGGAAGCACAGATACGCAGTATTTT.

The gene calls are TRBV5-1 and TRBJ2-1; D might be TRBD2 (5 bases). Per the germline V gene, CDR1 is SGHRS and CDR2 is YFSETQ. Trimming took 0 bases from V and 3 from J, leaving 10 bases between them. The CDR3 is 15 residues long. In DNA, the CDR3 is TGCGCCAGCAGCTTGGCCCTAGGACTCTACAATGAGCAGTTCTTC. Its translation is CASSLALGLYNEQFF. The entire variable domain, with the rest obtained from reference TRBV5-1 and TRBJ2-1, is as follows: KAGVTQTPRYLIKTRGQQVTLSCSPISGHRSVSWYQQTPGQGLQFLFEYFSETQRNKGNFPGRFSGRQFSNSRSEMNVSTLELGDSALYLCASSLALGLYNEQFFGPGTRLTVL.

As regards this clone: This sample also contains other DNA sequences that code for the same CDR3. This sequence joins TRBV29-1 and TRBJ2-7; 7 nucleotides line up with TRBD2. V was clipped by 3 bases and J by 4 bases; unmatched bases: 12. The germline gives CDR1 SQVTM, CDR2 ANQGSEA. This CDR3 has 15 residues. DNA of the CDR3: TGCAGCGTTGACGTAGCGGGTCGAATGGAATACGAGCAGTACGTC. Amino acids: CSVDVAGRMEYEQYV.

The chain is built from TRBV11-2 and TRBJ2-1; 14 bases fit TRBD2. Looked up from germline, CDR1 is SGHAT and CDR2 is FQNNGV. The CDR3 has 16 amino acids. V was pared by 7 bases and J by 1 base, with 3 bases of the junction left unmatched. CDR3 region: CASTRLAGGSYNEQFF. The CDR3 DNA sequence: TGTGCCAGCACCCGACTAGCGGGAGGGTCCTACAATGAGCAGTTCTTC.

This clone was recorded a few times. V usage is TRBV6-5 and J usage is TRBJ2-1; the match to TRBD2 covers 8 bases. There are 14 residues in the CDR3. Germline V CDR1 and CDR2: MNHEY, SVGAGI. V lost 8 bases and J lost 5; bases outside the gene matches: 8. CDR3 sequence reads: CASREGGRNNEQFF. CDR3 coding DNA: TGTGCCAGCCGGGAGGGAGGGCGGAACAATGAGCAGTTCTTC.

This clone was counted only a few times. The rearrangement links TRBV11-2 to TRBJ2-2; 8 nucleotides align to TRBD2. This CDR3 is 16 amino acids long. The V and J ends lost 5 bases and 7 bases, in that order; junction bases with no gene match: 12. The germline V gene encodes CDR1 SGHAT and CDR2 FQNNGV. CDR3 protein: CASSLGRGRIGGELFF. The CDR3 DNA follows: TGTGCCAGCAGCCTCGGGAGGGGGAGGATTGGCGGGGAGCTGTTTTTT. Based on the CDR3 plus reference TRBV11-2 and TRBJ2-2, the full variable domain is EAGVAQSPRYKIIEKRQSVAFWCNPISGHATLYWYQQILGQGPKLLIQFQNNGVVDDSQLPKDRFSAERLKGVDSTLKIQPAKLEDSAVYLCASSLGRGRIGGELFFGEGSRLTVL.

This clone has more than one count but fewer than ten. The chain links TRBV29-1 to TRBJ1-1; 7 nucleotides line up with TRBD1. Germline CDR1 reads SQVTM; CDR2 reads ANQGSEA. The CDR3 runs to 14 residues. V lost 6 bases, J lost 0 bases, and 7 bases stayed unmatched. The CDR3 sequence is CSVSQGVMNTEAFF. CDR3 in DNA: TGCAGCGTCAGTCAGGGGGTCATGAACACTGAAGCTTTCTTT.

This chain joins TRBV19 and TRBJ2-3, with a weak D call TRBD2 (6 bases). The CDR3 covers 15 residues. Between the trimmed V and J ends, which lost 3 bases and 4 bases, there was a span of 14 bases. Germline V gene sequence: CDR1 LNHDA, CDR2 SQIVND (reference sequence). CDR3 residues: CASSIGREWADTQYF. The CDR3 nucleotides read TGTGCCAGTAGTATCGGACGGGAGTGGGCAGATACGCAGTATTTT.

This clone was seen a handful of times. This chain uses TRBV9 with TRBJ2-2; perhaps TRBD1 as D (6 bases). Trimming shortened V by 0 bases and J by 7 bases, and 7 bases separated the two germline ends. The germline V gene encodes CDR1 SGDLS and CDR2 YYNGEE. The CDR3 is 13 residues long. The DNA of the CDR3 is TGTGCCAGCAGCGTAGAGGGGGTCGGGGAGCTGTTTTTT. Protein: CASSVEGVGELFF.

This chain connects TRBV9 to TRBJ2-4, with D possibly matching TRBD1 (6 bases). Germline-derived CDR1 and CDR2 are SGDLS and YYNGEE. The CDR3 sequence is 16 residues long. The ends were cut back, 3 bases at V and 6 bases at J, with 19 bases in the middle. The DNA of the CDR3 is TGTGCCAGCAGCGATAATACAGGGATGGTCGGAAACATTCAGTACTTC. Protein product: CASSDNTGMVGNIQYF. Complete variable domain (other parts from reference TRBV9 and TRBJ2-4): DSGVTQTPKHLITATGQRVTLRCSPRSGDLSVYWYQQSLDQGLQFLIQYYNGEERAKGNILERFSAQQFPDLHSELNLSSLELGDSALYFCASSDNTGMVGNIQYFGAGTRLSVL.